This TCR beta chain was identified during a study of shared clonotypes between healthy human individuals (dated by TCRdb to 2018 to 2021). Broadly, across the study: The cohort comprised a couple of women and a few men aged 18 to 49 years. For each donor, CD4 naive and CD4 memory were each run on three plates, CD8 naive on two plates, and CD8 memory on one plate. To estimate repertoire size and how much clonotypes are shared between individuals, the study performed deep sequencing of blood TCR repertoires from a handful of healthy adults. To increase sequencing depth and limit assay-specific biases, TCR repertoire library preparation and sequencing were carried out by different laboratories using diverse techniques. Leukapheresis yielded between about 0.9 and 9.5 billion PBMCs per donor.

TCR CDR3 regions were amplified from genomic DNA by multiplex PCR using the deep immunoSEQ assay. Extracted genomic DNA from each cell subset was distributed evenly across all wells of several immunoSEQ 96-well plates, and each plate was treated as a replicate. Each replicate PCR for sorted subsets received roughly 0.2 ug genomic DNA, equal to about 30,000 T cell genomes. Purified libraries were quantified with a Qubit 3.0 fluorometer, sized on a Bioanalyzer 2100, and re-quantified with the KAPA Library Quantification kit. Each immunoSEQ 96-well plate was sequenced on its own single-read 150-cycle Illumina NextSeq 550 flow cell. From the authors' description of their analysis: Because the immunoSEQ output held only junctional sequences and lacked quality scores, the filtering could not match the filtering applied to full-length reads. Sequences were annotated with PyIR, a Python wrapper for IgBLAST v1.9, and V/J genes and CDR3 were assigned using IMGT germline references. Reads were filtered out if the reads had weak V/J assignments (E-value above 1e-6), no CDR3, stop codons, out-of-frame junctions, or ambiguous translated residues. V3J clonotypes were defined as sequences sharing the same inferred V gene, J gene, and CDR3 amino acid sequence. The percentage overlap between two repertoires was calculated by dividing the number of shared unique clonotypes by the size of the smaller repertoire. RTK rarefaction, the Chao1 estimator, and Recon v2.1 estimates of unobserved clonotypes were used to assess repertoire richness. For all TCRbeta clonotypes obtained by the gDNA method from a handful of donors, generation probabilities were computed with OLGA. Sourced from immuneACCESS, this table was stored by TCRdb with only in-frame sequences that have V and J called. A share of the clones is absent; for the studies checked, an unresolved V gene accounts for under half, and the remainder has no known explanation. V, J and clone size are those of that table, while D and trimming were read from the DNA. Across this sample there are 650,000 to 800,000 clones, with 92% seen only once. The ten largest clones add up to approximately 22% of the sample.

Reading the germline V gene (reference sequence) gives CDR1 MNHEY and CDR2 SMNVEV. From V the trimming removes 8 bases and from J it removes 4 bases, while the gene matches leave 16 bases of the junction unaccounted for. The CDR3 contains 17 residues, cysteine and phenylalanine counted. Left in the record is the CDR3 DNA by itself, 51 bases read in frame from the first base. On this clone itself: Its cognate antigen has yet to be identified. There are no base qualities to consult, and no much larger clone falls within one base.

For the CD8 naive samples, CD45RO-negative cells were positively selected for CCR7, yielding a CD45RA+CCR7+ population from which TemRA cells were excluded. The donors were healthy, HIV-negative adults with no recently reported acute infections or vaccinations. Only Caucasian adults living in Nashville, Tennessee, USA were represented among the donors. Blood was collected by leukapheresis, and PBMCs were isolated by Ficoll-Histopaque density gradient centrifugation and then cryopreserved in liquid nitrogen vapor phase. Purity and quantity of every magnetically sorted T cell population were checked by analytical flow cytometry. From each sorted fraction, genomic DNA was isolated and quantified by UV absorbance on a Nanodrop 2000c. The full study reports these points: The small number of donors limited the genetic and exposure-history diversity represented. Based on pairwise subsampling, the degree of clonotype sharing among donors was expected to be affected by sequencing depth. Even with the large sequencing depth, rarefaction of the sorted-subset datasets indicated that sequencing was incomplete. Compared with non-shared clonotypes, clonotypes shared by all four sorted-subset donors had higher generation probabilities. Approximately 5% of naive CD4, around 4% of naive CD8, about 2.4% of memory CD4, and 0.4% of memory CD8 clonotypes were shared across several donors. Estimated clonotype richness was generally larger for naive than for memory subsets. Sampling was restricted to blood, and TCR repertoires in tissues likely differ from the TCR repertoires found in blood.

Sample: naive CD8+ T cells sorted from blood. This sample's cell subset or site label indicates: CD45RA+CCR7+. Recombination joined TRBV27 with TRBJ2-2; TRBD2 lines up with 7 middle nucleotides. The receptor was derived from a man younger than 45 in good health. The CDR3 loop reads CASGGEGSHLITGELFF. The sequenced DNA is TGTGCCAGCGGGGGGGAGGGGTCCCACCTTATCACCGGGGAGCTGTTTTTT.